This TCR beta chain was observed in a study of shared clonotypes between healthy human individuals. About the study: Donors, aged 18 to 49, were two women and a few men.

Profiling relied on immunoSEQ multiplex PCR, and the TCRdb table lists in-frame clones only, not all of them. In the table there are about 1 million clones, more than 60% of which are singletons. Study observations and caveats: Across subsets, estimated richness was generally greater for naive than for memory populations. Naive CD4 clonotype sharing across a few donors was about 5%.

To note about this clone: As yet, its antigen is unknown.

The CDR3 has 16 amino acids. Per germline, CDR1 SGHKS and CDR2 YYEKEE (reference sequence). V dropped 0 bases and J dropped 4 bases, with 14 bases sitting between them. This TCR was recovered from a man between 18 and 35 years old in good health. This chain connects TRBV5-5 to TRBJ1-3; D is uncertain. What was sequenced was memory CD4+ T cells sorted from blood. The subset: CD45RA-negative fraction. The CDR3 loop is CASSLVGRDGGNTIYF. In nucleotides, the CDR3 is TGTGCCAGCAGCTTGGTCGGCAGAGATGGGGGAAACACCATATATTTT.